This TCR beta chain was found in a study of cytomegalovirus exposure and HLA in healthy donors. In the study overall: Falling in the Caucasian-associated ancestry cluster were 81% of approximately 410 genotyped donors.

PCR amplification relied on 60 Vbeta primers (plus 13 Jbeta primers). The repertoire was sequenced with immunoSEQ multiplex PCR; TCRdb's copy has only in-frame clones and lacks some. In the table there are hundreds of thousands of clones, 60% to 80% of which are singletons. CDR1 and CDR2 from the germline V gene are KGHSH and LQKENI. Germline trimming cut 6 bases from V and 4 bases from J; bases unmatched to any gene: 5. The CDR3 extends over 15 amino acids. The chain combines TRBV18 with TRBJ2-2; 10 nucleotides match TRBD1. This clonotype was obtained from a young woman in good health and CMV-seronegative. Sequencing input: PBMCs. The CDR3 coding sequence is TGTGCCAGCTCCCGGGACAGGGGTGGCACCGGGGAGCTGTTTTTT. It codes for CASSRDRGGTGELFF.